This T cell receptor (beta chain) emerged from a study of CD8 T cells in Susac syndrome. Whole-study results and caveats: The TCR sequencing and HLA analysis in the study involved a relatively small number of individuals, as the study acknowledged. Susac-specific public clones were found in total CD8+ and CD8+ TEMRA repertoires, numbering around 16 and five, respectively. The peak of CD8+ clonal expansion in Susac was seen in TEMRA cells and active patients.

About this clonotype: Its antigen remains unknown.

Random hexamers primed reverse transcription of about 0.45 to 1 ug RNA. MiXCR, applied by TCRdb to the immunoSEQ multiplex PCR reads, yields one record per CDR3 protein. The sample records around 110,000 distinct CDR3 sequences, 90% to 95% being singletons. Negative isolation yielded CD8+ and CD4+ T cells; FACS enriched TEMRA cells. Germline V gene sequence: CDR1 MGHRA, CDR2 YSYEKL. The CDR3 covers 16 residues. Trimming at V came to 0 bases and at J to 6 bases, leaving 10 bases not matched to a gene. Sequences were obtained from CD8+ T cells from PBMCs. The V call is TRBV4-1, the J call TRBJ2-7; TRBD2 agrees at 8 bases. This receptor was taken from a human donor with Susac syndrome. The CDR3 DNA is TGCGCCAGCAGCCAAGATCCCGGGGGGGCCGTAGGCGAGCAGTACTTC. It yields the protein CASSQDPGGAVGEQYF.